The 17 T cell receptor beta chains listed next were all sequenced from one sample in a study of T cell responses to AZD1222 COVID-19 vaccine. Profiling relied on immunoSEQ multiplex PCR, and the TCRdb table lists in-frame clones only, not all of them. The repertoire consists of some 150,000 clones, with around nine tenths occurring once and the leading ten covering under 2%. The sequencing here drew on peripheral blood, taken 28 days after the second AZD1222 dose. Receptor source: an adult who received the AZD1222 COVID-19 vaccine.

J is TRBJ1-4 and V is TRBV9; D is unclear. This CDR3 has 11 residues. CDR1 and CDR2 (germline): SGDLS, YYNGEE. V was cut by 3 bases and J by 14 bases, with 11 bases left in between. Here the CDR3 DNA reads TGTGCCAGCAGCGCCCGACTCAGGCTGTTTTTT. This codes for CASSARLRLFF.

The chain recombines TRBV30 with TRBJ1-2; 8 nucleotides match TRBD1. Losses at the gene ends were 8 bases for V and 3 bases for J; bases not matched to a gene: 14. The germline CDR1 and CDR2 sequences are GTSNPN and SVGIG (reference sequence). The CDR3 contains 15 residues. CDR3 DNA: TGTGCCCACAAAGGGGGACAGGCACGGGACTATGGCTACACCTTC. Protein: CAHKGGQARDYGYTF.

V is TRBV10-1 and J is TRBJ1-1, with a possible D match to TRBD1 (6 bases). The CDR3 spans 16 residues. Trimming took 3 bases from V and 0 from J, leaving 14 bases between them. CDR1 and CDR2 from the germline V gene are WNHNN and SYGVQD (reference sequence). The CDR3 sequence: CASSDGGGGMNTEAFF. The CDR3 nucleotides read TGCGCCAGCAGTGATGGAGGGGGGGGCATGAACACTGAAGCTTTCTTT.

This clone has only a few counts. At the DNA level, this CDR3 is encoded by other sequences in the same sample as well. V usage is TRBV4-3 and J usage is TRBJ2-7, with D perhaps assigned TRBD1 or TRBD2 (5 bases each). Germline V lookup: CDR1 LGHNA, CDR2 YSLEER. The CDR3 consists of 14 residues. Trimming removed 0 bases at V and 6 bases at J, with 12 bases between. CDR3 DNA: TGCGCCAGCAGCCAAGATCTTGTGAGGGGCGAGCAGTACTTC. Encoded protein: CASSQDLVRGEQYF.

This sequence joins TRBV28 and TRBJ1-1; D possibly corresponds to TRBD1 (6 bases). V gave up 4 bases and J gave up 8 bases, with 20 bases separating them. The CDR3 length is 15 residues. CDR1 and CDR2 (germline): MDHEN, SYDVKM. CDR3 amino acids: CASSSPGGRVWEAFF. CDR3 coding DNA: TGTGCCAGCAGTTCCCCCGGGGGGCGGGTCTGGGAAGCTTTCTTT.

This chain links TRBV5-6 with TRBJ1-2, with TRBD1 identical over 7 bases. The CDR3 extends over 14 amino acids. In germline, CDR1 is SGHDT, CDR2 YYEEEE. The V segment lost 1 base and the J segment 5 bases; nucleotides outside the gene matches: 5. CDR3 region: CASSLTGQWYGYTF. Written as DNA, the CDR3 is TGTGCCAGCAGCTTGACGGGACAGTGGTATGGCTACACCTTC. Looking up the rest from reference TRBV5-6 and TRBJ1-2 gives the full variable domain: DAGVTQSPTHLIKTRGQQVTLRCSPKSGHDTVSWYQQALGQGPQFIFQYYEEEERQRGNFPDRFSGHQFPNYSSELNVNALLLGDSALYLCASSLTGQWYGYTFGSGTRLTVV.

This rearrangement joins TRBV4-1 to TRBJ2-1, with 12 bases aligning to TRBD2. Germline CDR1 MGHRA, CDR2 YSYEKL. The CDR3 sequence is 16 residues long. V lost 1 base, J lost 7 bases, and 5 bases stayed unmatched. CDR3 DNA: TGCGCCAGCAGCCAAGCGGGACTAGCGGGTCGAAATGAGCAGTTCTTC. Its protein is CASSQAGLAGRNEQFF.

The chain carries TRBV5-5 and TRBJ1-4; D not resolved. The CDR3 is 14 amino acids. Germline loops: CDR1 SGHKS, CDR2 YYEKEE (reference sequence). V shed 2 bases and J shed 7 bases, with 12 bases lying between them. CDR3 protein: CASSLRVSVEKLFF. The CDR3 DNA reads TGTGCCAGCAGCTTAAGGGTGTCGGTTGAAAAACTGTTTTTT.

The CDR3 region is CASRKGSPGNQPQHF. DNA for the CDR3: TGTGCCAGCAGGAAGGGGTCTCCCGGCAATCAGCCCCAGCATTTT. This chain joins TRBV2 and TRBJ1-5, with D possibly being TRBD1 (5 bases). Germline V gene lookup returns CDR1 SNHLY and CDR2 FYNNEI. This CDR3 region has 15 residues. Trimming took off 6 bases at V and 2 bases at J, with 14 bases between the two ends. The full variable domain, with the rest looked up from reference TRBV2 and TRBJ1-5, is EPEVTQTPSHQVTQMGQEVILRCVPISNHLYFYWYRQILGQKVEFLVSFYNNEISEKSEIFDDQFSVERPDGSNFTLKIRSTKLEDSAMYFCASRKGSPGNQPQHFGDGTRLSIL.

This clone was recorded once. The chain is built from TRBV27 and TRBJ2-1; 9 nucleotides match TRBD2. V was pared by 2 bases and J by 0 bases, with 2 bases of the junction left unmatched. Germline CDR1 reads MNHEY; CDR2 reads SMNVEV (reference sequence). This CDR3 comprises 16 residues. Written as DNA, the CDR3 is TGTGCCAGCAGTTTAGTTAGCGGGAGCTCCTACAATGAGCAGTTCTTC. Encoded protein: CASSLVSGSSYNEQFF.

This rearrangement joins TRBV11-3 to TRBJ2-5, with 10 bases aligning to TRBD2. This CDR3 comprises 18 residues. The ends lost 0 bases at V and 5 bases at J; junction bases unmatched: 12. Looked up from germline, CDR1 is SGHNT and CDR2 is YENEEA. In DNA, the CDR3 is TGTGCCAGCAGCTTAGAGGGGGGGAGCGGGAGGGCCCAGGAGACCCAGTACTTC. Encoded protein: CASSLEGGSGRAQETQYF.

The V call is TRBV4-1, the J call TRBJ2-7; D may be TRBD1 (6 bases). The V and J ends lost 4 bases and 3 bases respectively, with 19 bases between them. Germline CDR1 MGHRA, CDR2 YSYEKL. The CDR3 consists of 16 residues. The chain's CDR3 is CASSLGPTGGGYEQYF. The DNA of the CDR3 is TGCGCCAGCAGCCTCGGCCCGACAGGCGGAGGCTACGAGCAGTACTTC.

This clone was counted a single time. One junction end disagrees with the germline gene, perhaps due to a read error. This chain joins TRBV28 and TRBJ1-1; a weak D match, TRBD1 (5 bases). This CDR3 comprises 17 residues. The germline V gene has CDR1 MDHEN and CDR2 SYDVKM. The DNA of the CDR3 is TGTGCCAGCAGTTTTGAGGGGCAGGGTCTAATGAACACTAAAGCTTTCTTT. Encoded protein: CASSFEGQGLMNTKAFF.

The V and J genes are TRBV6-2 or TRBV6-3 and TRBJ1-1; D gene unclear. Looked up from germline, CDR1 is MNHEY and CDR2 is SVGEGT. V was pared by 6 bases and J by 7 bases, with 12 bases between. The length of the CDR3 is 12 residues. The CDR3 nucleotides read TGTGCCAGCAGCCCCTCGGGGATTGAAGCTTTCTTT. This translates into CASSPSGIEAFF.

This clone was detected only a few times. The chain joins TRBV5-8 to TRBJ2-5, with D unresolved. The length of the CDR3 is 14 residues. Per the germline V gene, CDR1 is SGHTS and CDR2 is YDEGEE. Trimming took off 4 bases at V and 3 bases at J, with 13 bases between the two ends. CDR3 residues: CASSRFGLEETQYF. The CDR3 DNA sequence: TGTGCCAGCAGCCGATTCGGGCTAGAAGAGACCCAGTACTTC. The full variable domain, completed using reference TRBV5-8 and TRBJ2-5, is EAGVTQSPTHLIKTRGQQATLRCSPISGHTSVYWYQQALGLGLQFLLWYDEGEERNRGNFPPRFSGRQFPNYSSELNVNALELEDSALYLCASSRFGLEETQYFGPGTRLLVL.

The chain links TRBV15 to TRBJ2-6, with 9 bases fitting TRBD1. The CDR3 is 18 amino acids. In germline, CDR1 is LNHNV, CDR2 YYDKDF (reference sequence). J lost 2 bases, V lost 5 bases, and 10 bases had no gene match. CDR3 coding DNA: TGTGCCACCAGCTTGGGTGGGACAGGGTTCACTGGGGCCAACGTCCTGACTTTC. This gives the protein CATSLGGTGFTGANVLTF.

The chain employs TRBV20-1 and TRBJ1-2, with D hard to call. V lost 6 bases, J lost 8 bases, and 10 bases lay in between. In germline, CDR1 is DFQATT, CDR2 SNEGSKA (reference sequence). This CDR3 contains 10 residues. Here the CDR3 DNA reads TGCAGTGCCCCCTTGGGGGGCTACACCTTC. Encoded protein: CSAPLGGYTF.